This TCR beta chain came from a study of response to subunit inactivated influenza vaccine. Regarding the study as a whole: That few new T cells are recruited by each seasonal influenza vaccination was the authors' suggestion.

The CDR3 loop spans 17 amino acids. Germline CDR1 is MNHEY and CDR2 is SVGEGT. V was trimmed by 6 bases and J by 0 bases, leaving 18 bases between them. This clonotype came up a few times. The antigen is unknown. TCRdb passed the RT-PCR reads through MiXCR, listing each CDR3 protein once. The sample lists hundreds of thousands of distinct CDR3 sequences; 10% to 15% were seen once. This chain uses TRBV6-2 or TRBV6-3 with TRBJ1-5; no clear D. This clonotype was obtained from a man between 50 and 59 years old who received an inactivated influenza vaccine. The sequenced sample was PBMCs from blood, obtained on the day of vaccination. The chain's CDR3 is CASRPLAGAISNQPQHF. The DNA for the CDR3 is TGTGCCAGCAGACCATTGGCAGGAGCGATTAGCAATCAGCCCCAGCATTTT.